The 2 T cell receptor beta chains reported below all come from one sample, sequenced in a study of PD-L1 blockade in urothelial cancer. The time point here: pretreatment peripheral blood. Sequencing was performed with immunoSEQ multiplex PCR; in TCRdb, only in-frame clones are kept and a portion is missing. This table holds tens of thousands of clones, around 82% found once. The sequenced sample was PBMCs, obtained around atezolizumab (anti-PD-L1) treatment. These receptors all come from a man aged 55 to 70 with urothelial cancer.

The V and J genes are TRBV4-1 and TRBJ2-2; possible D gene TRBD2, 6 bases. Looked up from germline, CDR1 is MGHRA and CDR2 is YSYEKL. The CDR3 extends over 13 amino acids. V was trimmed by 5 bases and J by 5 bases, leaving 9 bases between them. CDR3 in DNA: TGCGCCAGCAGCAAGACTAGGACCGGGGAGCTGTTTTTT. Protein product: CASSKTRTGELFF.

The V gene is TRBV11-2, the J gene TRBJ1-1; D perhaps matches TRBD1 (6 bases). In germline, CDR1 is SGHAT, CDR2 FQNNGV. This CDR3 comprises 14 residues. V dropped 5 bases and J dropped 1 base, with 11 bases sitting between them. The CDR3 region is CASSLQGWNTEAFF. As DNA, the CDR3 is TGTGCCAGCAGCCTACAGGGTTGGAACACTGAAGCTTTCTTT.